The T cell receptor (beta chain) described here comes from a study of CXCR3-negative and CXCR3-positive naive CD8 T cells. Whole-study findings and limits: Much lower diversity was found in memory CD8+ cells, while both naive subsets had comparably high diversity.

CDR3 length: 14 residues. Germline assignment: CDR1 SGHTA and CDR2 FQGNSA. Concerning this clonotype itself: The antigen remains unidentified.

The libraries of TRB cDNA were constructed through 5' RACE using UMI labels. TCRdb reprocessed the 5' RACE reads, keeping one entry per CDR3 protein, no DNA. In total, the table holds more than 65,000 distinct CDR3 sequences. Specimen: naive CXCR3- CD8+ T cells from blood. Regarding subset: CD45RO-CCR7+CD27+CD95- naive CD8+ T cells lacking CXCR3 (TNR3-). This clonotype was sampled from a human donor in good health. Some clones in this sample may be carry-over from other donors' samples. This sequence joins TRBV7-2 and TRBJ2-1; without DNA, the TCRdb call of TRBD1 cannot be checked. The CDR3 here is CASSPHQTSGEQFF. Full variable domain (missing parts from reference TRBV7-2 and TRBJ2-1): GAGVSQSPSNKVTEKGKDVELRCDPISGHTALYWYRQSLGQGLEFLIYFQGNSAPDKSGLPSDRFSAERTGGSVSTLTIQRTQQEDSAVYLCASSPHQTSGEQFFGPGTRLTVL.